This T cell receptor beta chain was identified during a study of beta chain features in type 1 diabetes. Study-wide findings and caveats: In every one of the four CD4+ subsets, TCRB CDR3s were moderately but significantly shorter in Type 1 diabetes patients.

V dropped 2 bases and J dropped 6; count of bases not matched to a gene: 9. This CDR3 region has 16 residues. CDR1 SGHDT and CDR2 YYEEEE come from the germline V gene. Of note for this clone: Its antigen is undetermined.

TCRB transcripts that were expressed got sequenced, as all of the isolated RNA had been reverse transcribed. Sequencing was performed with immunoSEQ multiplex PCR; in TCRdb, only in-frame clones are kept and a portion is missing. The repertoire holds about 220,000 clones, around 9.9% seen once, with less than 1.5% in the top ten. The receptor was derived from a young man in good health. The rearrangement uses TRBV5-6 and TRBJ1-5; 9 bases align to TRBD1. The specimen sequenced was central memory CD4+ T cells from blood. The CDR3 is CASSLSGTGLSQPQHF. The CDR3 DNA is TGTGCCAGCAGCTTATCCGGGACAGGGTTGAGTCAGCCCCAGCATTTT.